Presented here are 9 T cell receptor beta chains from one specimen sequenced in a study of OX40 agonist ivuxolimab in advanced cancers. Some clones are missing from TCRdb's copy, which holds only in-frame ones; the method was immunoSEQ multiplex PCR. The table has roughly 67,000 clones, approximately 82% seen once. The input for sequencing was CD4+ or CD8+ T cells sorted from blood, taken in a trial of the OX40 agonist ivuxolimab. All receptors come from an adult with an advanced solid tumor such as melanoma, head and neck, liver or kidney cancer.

CDR3 region: CASSLGLGGGTDTQYF. The CDR3 region has the DNA TGCGCCAGCAGTCTGGGACTGGGGGGCGGCACAGATACGCAGTATTTT. This chain uses TRBV5-1 with TRBJ2-3; either TRBD1 or TRBD2 may supply D (6 bases each). Germline lookup yields CDR1 SGHRS and CDR2 YFSETQ. This CDR3 has 16 amino acids. The germline V and J ends were trimmed by 5 bases and 1 base, with 17 bases remaining between them.

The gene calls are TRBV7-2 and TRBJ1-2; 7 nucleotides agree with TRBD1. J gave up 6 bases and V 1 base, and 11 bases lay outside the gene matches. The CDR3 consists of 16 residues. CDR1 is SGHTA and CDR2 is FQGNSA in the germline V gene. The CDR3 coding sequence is TGTGCCAGCAGCTTAGTTGGAGGGGGCGCGCTTGATGGCTACACCTTC. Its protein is CASSLVGGGALDGYTF.

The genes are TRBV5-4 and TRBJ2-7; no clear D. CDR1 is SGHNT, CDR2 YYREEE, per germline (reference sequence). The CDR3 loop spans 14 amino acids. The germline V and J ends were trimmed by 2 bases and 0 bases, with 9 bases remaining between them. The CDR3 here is CASSFELSSYEQYF. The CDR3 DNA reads TGTGCCAGCAGCTTTGAACTTAGCTCCTACGAGCAGTACTTC.

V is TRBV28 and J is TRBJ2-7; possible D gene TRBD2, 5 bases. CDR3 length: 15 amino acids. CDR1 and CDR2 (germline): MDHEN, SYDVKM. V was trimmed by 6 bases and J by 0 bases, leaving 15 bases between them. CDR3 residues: CASRWFLGSSYEQYF. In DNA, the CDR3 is TGTGCCAGCAGGTGGTTTTTAGGGAGCTCCTACGAGCAGTACTTC.

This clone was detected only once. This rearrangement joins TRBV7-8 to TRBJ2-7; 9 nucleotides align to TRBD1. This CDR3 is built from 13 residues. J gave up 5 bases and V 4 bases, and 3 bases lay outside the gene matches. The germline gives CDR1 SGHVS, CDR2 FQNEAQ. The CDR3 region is CASSSDRGNEQYF. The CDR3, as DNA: TGTGCCAGCAGCTCGGACAGGGGCAACGAGCAGTACTTC.

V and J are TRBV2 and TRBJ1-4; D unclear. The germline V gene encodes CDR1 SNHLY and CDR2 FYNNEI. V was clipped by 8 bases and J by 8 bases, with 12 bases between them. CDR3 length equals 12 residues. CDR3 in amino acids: CASLEGVEKLFF. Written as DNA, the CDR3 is TGTGCCAGCCTAGAAGGAGTCGAAAAACTGTTTTTT.

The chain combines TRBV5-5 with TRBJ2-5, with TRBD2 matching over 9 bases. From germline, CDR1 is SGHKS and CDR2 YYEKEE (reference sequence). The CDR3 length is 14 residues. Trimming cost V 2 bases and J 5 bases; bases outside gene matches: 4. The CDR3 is CASSFFSGSETQYF. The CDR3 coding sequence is TGTGCCAGCAGCTTCTTTAGCGGGAGCGAGACCCAGTACTTC.

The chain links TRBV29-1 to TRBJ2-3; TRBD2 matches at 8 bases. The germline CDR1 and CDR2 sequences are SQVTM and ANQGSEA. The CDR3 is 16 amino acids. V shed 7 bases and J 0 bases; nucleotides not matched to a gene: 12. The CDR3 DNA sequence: TGCAGCGCTCGCTCCTGGGCTAGCGGGAGCACAGATACGCAGTATTTT. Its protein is CSARSWASGSTDTQYF.

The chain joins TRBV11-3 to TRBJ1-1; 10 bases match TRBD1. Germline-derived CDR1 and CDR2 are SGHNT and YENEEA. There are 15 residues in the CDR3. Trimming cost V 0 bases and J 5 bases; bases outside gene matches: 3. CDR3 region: CASSLDGQGDTEAFF. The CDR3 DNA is TGTGCCAGCAGCTTAGACGGACAGGGGGATACTGAAGCTTTCTTT.